This T cell receptor beta chain was captured in a study of cytomegalovirus exposure and HLA in healthy donors. Study-level points and caveats: Investigators reported fewer than 200 TCR beta chains as tied to cytomegalovirus. It is likely that the observed cluster of highly shared sequence variants was a sequencing artifact. DRB1 had the most TCR associations and HLA-C the fewest, a later analysis found, with rates varying by HLA locus.

The PCR used 60 Vbeta and 13 Jbeta primers. The protocol was immunoSEQ multiplex PCR, while the TCRdb copy is restricted to in-frame clones and leaves out a portion. In the table there are around 250,000 clones, around 90% of which are singletons. As for this clone: Its antigen is currently unknown.

The CDR3 runs to 17 residues. V was clipped by 5 bases and J by 0 bases; unmatched bases: 8. The germline gives CDR1 MGHDK, CDR2 SYGVNS. This chain joins TRBV25-1 and TRBJ2-7, with 12 positions matching TRBD2. This TCR was sampled from a girl aged 2 to 9 in good health and CMV-seronegative. Material: PBMCs. CDR3 residues: CASSPHSSGRASYEQYF. In nucleotides, the CDR3 is TGTGCCAGCAGTCCCCATTCTAGCGGGAGGGCCTCCTACGAGCAGTACTTC.